These 26 T cell receptor beta chains share one sample of origin, sequenced in a study of T cells in Graves' hyperthyroidism and ophthalmopathy. Researchers amplified the TCR beta CDR3 regions from RNA transcripts. RT-PCR in the first round (using the HTBI primer set) targeted the TCR CDR3. TCRdb independently ran MiXCR on the multiplex PCR reads; one entry per CDR3 protein. Of some 490,000 distinct CDR3 sequences listed, about 15% are singletons. The sample comprised blood. The receptors stem from a young woman with Graves' ophthalmopathy.

This clonotype was counted a few times. The chain carries TRBV20-1 and TRBJ2-1, with D perhaps being TRBD1 or TRBD2 (5 bases each). Deletions cut 3 bases from V and 8 bases from J, with 29 bases between. There are 18 residues in the CDR3. Germline-derived CDR1 and CDR2 are DFQATT and SNEGSKA (reference sequence). DNA for the CDR3: TGCAGTGCTAGCACCCCCTCAAAGACGGGACCTTTATCCTATGAGCAGTTCTTC. Amino acids: CSASTPSKTGPLSYEQFF.

V and J are TRBV6-1 and TRBJ2-1; 8 positions agree with TRBD2. V lost 8 bases, J lost 8 bases, and 11 bases stayed unmatched. This CDR3 has 14 residues. Per germline, CDR1 MNHNS and CDR2 SASEGT. The CDR3 DNA is TGTGCCAGCTCAGGGGCCGGGAGGGCGGATGAGCAGTTCTTC. Translating it yields CASSGAGRADEQFF.

V and J are TRBV20-1 and TRBJ2-1; 10 bases align to TRBD2. This CDR3 is built from 17 residues. V lost 0 bases and J lost 8; bases outside the gene matches: 13. Germline assignment: CDR1 DFQATT and CDR2 SNEGSKA (reference sequence). The CDR3 loop reads CSARERPSGRAPDEQFF. The CDR3, as DNA: TGCAGTGCTAGAGAGAGACCCAGCGGGAGGGCCCCGGATGAGCAGTTCTTC.

This clonotype was observed at least ten times. V is TRBV28 and J is TRBJ1-2; D unclear. The CDR3 covers 11 residues. The germline CDR1 and CDR2 sequences are MDHEN and SYDVKM. The ends were cut back, 3 bases at V and 4 bases at J, with 3 bases in the middle. The CDR3 DNA follows: TGTGCCAGCAGTTTTCCCTATGGCTACACCTTC. Translated: CASSFPYGYTF.

The chain links TRBV20-1 to TRBJ2-5, with TRBD2 identical over 8 bases. This CDR3 region has 15 residues. CDR1 is DFQATT and CDR2 is SNEGSKA in the germline V gene (reference sequence). The ends lost 1 base at V and 4 bases at J; junction bases unmatched: 8. CDR3 sequence: CSARGGAGVGETQYF. As DNA, the CDR3 is TGCAGTGCTAGAGGAGGAGCGGGAGTAGGAGAGACCCAGTACTTC.

This rearrangement joins TRBV12-3 or TRBV12-4 to TRBJ1-4; D uncertain. V was pared by 6 bases and J by 11 bases, with 10 bases between. The CDR3 sequence is 11 residues long. Here the CDR3 reads CASSSGGKLFF. The CDR3 nucleotides are TGTGCCAGCAGCTCTGGTGGGAAACTGTTTTTT.

This clonotype was recorded many times. The V gene is TRBV27, the J gene TRBJ2-7, with 11 bases identical to TRBD2. The CDR3 spans 18 residues. Germline V gene data show CDR1 as MNHEY and CDR2 as SMNVEV (reference sequence). Trimming took 5 bases from V and 4 from J; bases not matched to a gene: 16. In DNA form, the CDR3 reads TGTGCCAGCAGTCTCCTTCATCTTGCCGGGACTAGCGGATACGAGCAGTACTTC. As protein: CASSLLHLAGTSGYEQYF.

In its sample, this clonotype was seen many times. V and J are TRBV12-5 and TRBJ2-7; perhaps D is TRBD1 or TRBD2 (5 bases each). The ends were cut back, 0 bases at V and 1 base at J, with 19 bases in the middle. The CDR3 spans 18 residues. The germline gives CDR1 LGHNT, CDR2 FRNRAP. Here the CDR3 reads CASGLVRSWGSTSYEQYF. In DNA, the CDR3 is TGTGCTAGTGGTTTGGTGCGATCGTGGGGGAGCACTTCCTACGAGCAGTACTTC.

The rearrangement links TRBV9 to TRBJ1-4; unclear D gene. Trimming took 0 bases from V and 8 from J, leaving 14 bases between them. This CDR3 spans 15 amino acids. Germline assignment: CDR1 SGDLS and CDR2 YYNGEE. The CDR3 reads CASSVALGPQEKLFF. The CDR3 DNA reads TGTGCCAGCAGCGTAGCTTTAGGACCCCAGGAAAAACTGTTTTTT.

This clonotype was detected once. The J gene is TRBJ2-3, the V gene TRBV4-3; weak D call: TRBD1 (5 bases). Trimming cost V 0 bases and J 1 base, with 8 bases left between them. The CDR3 is 15 residues long. Per the germline V gene, CDR1 is LGHNA and CDR2 is YSLEER. Here the CDR3 DNA reads TGCGCCAGCAGCCAAGATGAAGGGGGCACAGATACGCAGTATTTT. Translated: CASSQDEGGTDTQYF.

This clonotype was counted a few times. The CDR3 region has the DNA TGTGCCAGTAGGTACGGGGGAGGGTATAACAATGAGCAGTTCTTC. Protein sequence: CASRYGGGYNNEQFF. The rearrangement uses TRBV19 and TRBJ2-1; 7 positions agree with TRBD2. Germline CDR1 LNHDA, CDR2 SQIVND (reference sequence). With V trimmed by 6 bases and J by 5 bases, 10 bases remained unmatched. There are 15 residues in the CDR3.

This clonotype was recorded many times. The chain recombines TRBV28 with TRBJ1-1; 12 nucleotides match TRBD1. Germline CDR1 MDHEN, CDR2 SYDVKM. The CDR3 loop spans 16 amino acids. V lost 4 bases and J lost 3; bases outside the gene matches: 6. The CDR3 bases are TGTGCCAGCAGTTGGGGACAGGGGGCTTTGTACACTGAAGCTTTCTTT. Its translation is CASSWGQGALYTEAFF.

Many counts were recorded for this clonotype. The V call is TRBV2, the J call TRBJ2-5, with unresolved D. The CDR3 length is 11 residues. The V gene's germline CDR1 is SNHLY and CDR2 FYNNEI. The germline V and J ends were trimmed by 4 bases and 4 bases, with 4 bases remaining between them. CDR3 nucleotide sequence: TGTGCCAGCAGTGCAGGAGAGACCCAGTACTTC. Translated, it gives CASSAGETQYF. Full variable domain (missing parts from reference TRBV2 and TRBJ2-5): EPEVTQTPSHQVTQMGQEVILRCVPISNHLYFYWYRQILGQKVEFLVSFYNNEISEKSEIFDDQFSVERPDGSNFTLKIRSTKLEDSAMYFCASSAGETQYFGPGTRLLVL.

This clonotype was found many times. The V and J genes are TRBV12-3 or TRBV12-4 and TRBJ2-1; 11 bases align to TRBD2. The CDR3 contains 16 residues. After removal of 6 bases from V and 1 base from J, the junction contained 5 bases not matched to a gene. Here the CDR3 DNA reads TGTGCCAGCAGCCGACTAGCGGGATTATCCTACAATGAGCAGTTCTTC. It encodes CASSRLAGLSYNEQFF.

This clonotype was observed many times. This sequence joins TRBV11-2 and TRBJ2-1, with 8 nucleotides matching TRBD1. The V gene's germline CDR1 is SGHAT and CDR2 FQNNGV. The CDR3 extends over 13 amino acids. This CDR3 reads CATRQGLGNEQFF. CDR3 in DNA: TGTGCTACTCGACAGGGGCTCGGGAATGAGCAGTTCTTC.

The rearrangement joins TRBV11-1 to TRBJ2-7, with D perhaps TRBD1 (5 bases). The germline V gene encodes CDR1 SGHAT and CDR2 FQDESV (reference sequence). The length of the CDR3 is 15 residues. Trimming removed 1 base from V and 2 bases from J, with 12 bases in between. The CDR3 DNA sequence: TGTGCCAGCAGCTTAGGGGGCGGAATCACCTACGAGCAGTACTTC. As protein: CASSLGGGITYEQYF.

This clonotype has just a few counts. V gene TRBV19 combines with J gene TRBJ1-6, with D maybe TRBD1 (5 bases). The CDR3 is made up of 14 amino acids. The germline V gene has CDR1 LNHDA and CDR2 SQIVND (reference sequence). The V gene lost 6 bases and the J gene lost 7 bases, with 13 bases spanning the gap. The CDR3 loop reads CASRMGTANSPLHF. DNA for the CDR3: TGTGCCAGTAGGATGGGGACCGCGAATTCACCCCTCCACTTT.

The V and J genes are TRBV4-2 and TRBJ2-5; 12 bases are shared with TRBD2. The CDR3 consists of 15 residues. V shed 1 base, J shed 5 bases, and the junction held 2 bases outside the gene matches. Looked up from germline, CDR1 is LGHNA and CDR2 is YNFKEQ. This CDR3 reads CASSQGLAGVETQYF. The CDR3 bases are TGTGCCAGCAGCCAAGGACTAGCGGGAGTCGAGACCCAGTACTTC.

This clonotype turned up a few times. One end of the junction fails to match germline, which may point to a read error. This sequence joins TRBV5-1 and TRBJ1-1; D is unresolved. The CDR3 is made up of 14 amino acids. CDR1 SGHRS and CDR2 YFSETQ come from the germline V gene. CDR3 coding DNA: TGTGCCAGCAGCTTAGTGTCTGGGAACACTGAAGCTTTCTTT. Its protein product is CASSLVSGNTEAFF.

This clonotype showed up just a few times. The gene calls are TRBV15 and TRBJ2-3, with D perhaps matching TRBD1 or TRBD2 (6 bases each). The V and J ends lost 3 bases and 1 base respectively, with 8 bases between them. The CDR3 spans 14 residues. The germline V gene encodes CDR1 LNHNV and CDR2 YYDKDF (reference sequence). The CDR3 here is CATSSRGGTDTQYF. The CDR3, as DNA: TGTGCCACCAGCAGTAGGGGGGGCACAGATACGCAGTATTTT.

The chain links TRBV9 to TRBJ2-5; TRBD2 is a possible D gene (6 bases). Germline assignment: CDR1 SGDLS and CDR2 YYNGEE. CDR3 length equals 17 residues. The ends were cut back, 0 bases at V and 5 bases at J, with 20 bases in the middle. This chain's CDR3 is CASSVDGTGVVGETQYF. CDR3 coding DNA: TGTGCCAGCAGCGTAGATGGGACGGGAGTTGTTGGGGAGACCCAGTACTTC.

This clonotype was observed at least ten times. The V call is TRBV7-2, the J call TRBJ1-5, with TRBD1 identical over 7 bases. CDR3 length equals 15 residues. Germline CDR1 reads SGHTA; CDR2 reads FQGNSA. The junction had 2 bases not matched to a gene; V was cut back by 1 base and J by 2 bases. The DNA of the CDR3 is TGTGCCAGCAGCTTAGTAACAGGGGGCAATCAGCCCCAGCATTTT. Translation: CASSLVTGGNQPQHF.

In its sample, this clonotype was seen many times. The chain carries TRBV10-3 and TRBJ2-7, with D tentatively TRBD1 (6 bases). The V gene lost 5 bases and the J gene lost 1 base, with 12 bases spanning the gap. The V gene's germline CDR1 is ENHRY and CDR2 SYGVKD. This CDR3 region has 14 residues. CDR3 in amino acids: CAISMGTKSYEQYF. The CDR3 DNA reads TGTGCCATCAGTATGGGGACAAAATCCTACGAGCAGTACTTC.

This clonotype was detected ten times or more. The genes are TRBV7-2 and TRBJ2-7, with a tentative D call TRBD2 (5 bases). Trimming shortened V by 4 bases and J by 4 bases, and 8 bases separated the two germline ends. The germline CDR1 and CDR2 sequences are SGHTA and FQGNSA. The CDR3 length is 12 residues. CDR3 coding DNA: TGTGCCAGCAGCTCCACGGGGTACGAGCAGTACTTC. This encodes CASSSTGYEQYF.

The rearrangement joins TRBV20-1 to TRBJ1-4; no clear D. Per the germline V gene, CDR1 is DFQATT and CDR2 is SNEGSKA (reference sequence). The CDR3 runs 14 residues. Trimming took 3 bases from V and 5 from J, leaving 13 bases between them. DNA of the CDR3: TGCAGTGCTAGTATCGGGAGGTCAAATGAAAAACTGTTTTTT. It specifies CSASIGRSNEKLFF.

The gene calls are TRBV5-6 and TRBJ1-2, with D perhaps TRBD1 (5 bases). Deletions cut 0 bases from V and 2 bases from J, with 11 bases between. The CDR3 contains 15 residues. The germline V gene has CDR1 SGHDT and CDR2 YYEEEE. CDR3: CASSLAGTFNYGYTF. The CDR3, as DNA: TGTGCCAGCAGCTTGGCCGGGACTTTCAACTATGGCTACACCTTC.